These T cell receptor beta chains were read from a single sample in a study of T cells in Graves' hyperthyroidism and ophthalmopathy. TCRdb re-called the multiplex PCR reads with MiXCR, one entry per CDR3 protein. The sample shows hundreds of thousands of distinct CDR3 sequences, around 15% of them seen only once. Sequences were obtained from blood. Receptor source: a woman between 18 and 29 years old with Graves' hyperthyroidism. Each CDR3 is given with its conserved first and last residue. A D gene is named only where the DNA matches it firmly. The listing skips clone size in some rows; elsewhere it reads once, few, many or a size class.

D gene: -; clone size: many; V gene: TRBV11-3; J gene: TRBJ1-2; CDR3 protein: CASTPLSTEGYTF; CDR3 DNA: TGTGCCAGCACCCCCCTTAGTACAGAAGGCTACACCTTC
D gene: TRBD1; clone size: many; V gene: TRBV2; J gene: TRBJ2-3; CDR3 protein: CASSEATGADTQYF; CDR3 DNA: TGTGCCAGCAGTGAAGCGACAGGGGCAGATACGCAGTATTTT
D gene: -; clone size: many; V gene: TRBV7-9; J gene: TRBJ2-1; CDR3 protein: CASRNTYNEQFF; CDR3 DNA: TGTGCCAGCCGTAATACCTACAATGAGCAGTTCTTC
D gene: TRBD2; clone size: -; V gene: TRBV6-5; J gene: TRBJ2-2; CDR3 protein: CASSYNGRATGELFF; CDR3 DNA: TGTGCCAGCAGTTATAACGGGAGGGCCACCGGGGAGCTGTTTTTT
D gene: -; clone size: few; V gene: TRBV5-6; J gene: TRBJ1-5; CDR3 protein: CASSVVDQPQHF; CDR3 DNA: TGTGCCAGCAGTGTGGTGGATCAGCCCCAGCATTTT
D gene: TRBD1; clone size: -; V gene: TRBV6-5; J gene: TRBJ2-2; CDR3 protein: CASSYTYRTGGNTGELFF; CDR3 DNA: TGTGCCAGCAGTTACACCTACCGGACAGGGGGAAACACCGGGGAGCTGTTTTTT
D gene: -; clone size: many; V gene: TRBV12-3/TRBV12-4; J gene: TRBJ2-5; CDR3 protein: CASRRGSIGETQYF; CDR3 DNA: TGTGCCAGCAGAAGGGGGTCAATTGGGGAGACCCAGTACTTC
D gene: -; clone size: many; V gene: TRBV28; J gene: TRBJ1-5; CDR3 protein: CATRFPYQPQHF; CDR3 DNA: TGTGCCACACGCTTCCCGTATCAGCCCCAGCATTTT
D gene: TRBD2; clone size: many; V gene: TRBV12-3/TRBV12-4; J gene: TRBJ2-1; CDR3 protein: CASSFGGGRAGNEQFF; CDR3 DNA: TGTGCCAGCAGTTTTGGAGGCGGGAGGGCCGGGAATGAGCAGTTCTTC
D gene: -; clone size: -; V gene: TRBV12-3/TRBV12-4; J gene: TRBJ2-2; CDR3 protein: CASRRTISRPGELFF; CDR3 DNA: TGTGCCAGCAGGCGGACTATTTCTCGACCCGGGGAGCTGTTTTTT
D gene: -; clone size: many; V gene: TRBV29-1; J gene: TRBJ2-5; CDR3 protein: CSAGVFEETQYF; CDR3 DNA: TGCAGCGCCGGGGTGTTCGAAGAGACCCAGTACTTC
D gene: TRBD2; clone size: many; V gene: TRBV27; J gene: TRBJ2-1; CDR3 protein: CASSLYSGPSYNEQFF; CDR3 DNA: TGTGCCAGCAGTTTATATAGCGGGCCAAGCTACAATGAGCAGTTCTTC
D gene: -; clone size: few; V gene: TRBV19; J gene: TRBJ1-2; CDR3 protein: CATTEGNGYTF; CDR3 DNA: TGTGCCACCACTGAGGGTAATGGCTACACCTTC
D gene: TRBD1; clone size: -; V gene: TRBV20-1; J gene: TRBJ1-6; CDR3 protein: CSANDRGEINSPLHF; CDR3 DNA: TGCAGTGCCAACGACAGGGGCGAAATAAATTCACCCCTCCACTTT
D gene: -; clone size: -; V gene: TRBV6-1; J gene: TRBJ2-4; CDR3 protein: CASSRNTERGKNIRYF; CDR3 DNA: TGTGCCAGCAGTCGAAACACGGAGAGGGGCAAAAACATTCGGTACTTC
D gene: -; clone size: -; V gene: TRBV12-3/TRBV12-4; J gene: TRBJ2-2; CDR3 protein: CASSSGPTGELLF; CDR3 DNA: TGTGCCAGCAGTTCAGGGCCCACCGGGGAGCTGCTTTTT
D gene: -; clone size: many; V gene: TRBV2; J gene: TRBJ1-1; CDR3 protein: CASSVDFYTEAFF; CDR3 DNA: TGTGCCAGCAGCGTGGACTTCTACACTGAAGCTTTCTTT
D gene: TRBD2; clone size: many; V gene: TRBV13; J gene: TRBJ2-7; CDR3 protein: CASSPTSGTGEQYF; CDR3 DNA: TGTGCCAGCAGCCCTACTAGCGGGACGGGCGAGCAGTACTTC
D gene: -; clone size: few; V gene: TRBV7-8; J gene: TRBJ1-5; CDR3 protein: CASSLGTVQPQHF; CDR3 DNA: TGTGCCAGCAGCTTAGGGACAGTCCAGCCCCAGCATTTT
D gene: TRBD1; clone size: many; V gene: TRBV19; J gene: TRBJ2-7; CDR3 protein: CASSMFSTGEDEQYF; CDR3 DNA: TGTGCCAGTAGTATGTTTTCGACAGGGGAAGACGAGCAGTACTTC
D gene: TRBD1; clone size: -; V gene: TRBV7-9; J gene: TRBJ2-2; CDR3 protein: CASSSPDGTVSGELFF; CDR3 DNA: TGTGCCAGCAGCTCCCCGGATGGGACAGTGTCCGGGGAGCTGTTTTTT
D gene: TRBD2; clone size: few; V gene: TRBV15; J gene: TRBJ2-7; CDR3 protein: CATSRDRLVAGGLSYEQYF; CDR3 DNA: TGTGCCACCAGCAGAGATCGGTTGGTAGCGGGAGGTTTATCATACGAGCAGTACTTC
D gene: -; clone size: many; V gene: TRBV12-3/TRBV12-4; J gene: TRBJ2-5; CDR3 protein: CASSLSGGGNRETQYF; CDR3 DNA: TGTGCCAGCAGTTTATCGGGCGGCGGGAATAGAGAGACCCAGTACTTC
D gene: -; clone size: many; V gene: TRBV20-1; J gene: TRBJ1-3; CDR3 protein: CSARDLSVKGNTIYF; CDR3 DNA: TGCAGTGCTAGAGATCTTTCAGTCAAAGGAAACACCATATATTTT
D gene: -; clone size: many; V gene: TRBV12-3/TRBV12-4; J gene: TRBJ2-1; CDR3 protein: CASSRGPVSSYNEQFF; CDR3 DNA: TGTGCCAGCAGCCGAGGACCGGTTAGCTCCTACAATGAGCAGTTCTTC
D gene: TRBD1; clone size: many; V gene: TRBV30; J gene: TRBJ1-1; CDR3 protein: CASRGGDRGRTEAFF; CDR3 DNA: TGTGCCTCAAGGGGGGGGGACAGGGGACGGACTGAAGCTTTCTTT
D gene: -; clone size: few; V gene: TRBV6-1; J gene: TRBJ1-2; CDR3 protein: CASSDRALGGYTF; CDR3 DNA: TGTGCCAGCAGTGACAGGGCCTTAGGAGGCTACACCTTC
D gene: -; clone size: -; V gene: TRBV19; J gene: TRBJ1-5; CDR3 protein: CASQQGYQPQHF; CDR3 DNA: TGTGCCAGTCAACAGGGCTATCAGCCCCAGCATTTT
D gene: -; clone size: -; V gene: TRBV24-1; J gene: TRBJ1-2; CDR3 protein: CATSDFYSGGYTF; CDR3 DNA: TGTGCCACCAGTGATTTTTACTCCGGGGGCTACACCTTC
D gene: -; clone size: few; V gene: TRBV5-6; J gene: TRBJ2-5; CDR3 protein: CASSEKWGVAQETQYF; CDR3 DNA: TGTGCCAGCAGCGAAAAATGGGGGGTCGCCCAAGAGACCCAGTACTTC
D gene: -; clone size: many; V gene: TRBV28; J gene: TRBJ1-4; CDR3 protein: CASSLWKGEKLFF; CDR3 DNA: TGTGCCAGCAGTTTATGGAAGGGTGAAAAACTGTTTTTT
D gene: -; clone size: few; V gene: TRBV7-2; J gene: TRBJ1-5; CDR3 protein: CASTRFQEGPQHF; CDR3 DNA: TGTGCCAGCACCCGATTCCAGGAAGGGCCCCAGCATTTT
D gene: TRBD2; clone size: many; V gene: TRBV20-1; J gene: TRBJ2-2; CDR3 protein: CSATSGGYTGELFF; CDR3 DNA: TGCAGTGCTACCAGCGGGGGGTACACCGGGGAGCTGTTTTTT
D gene: -; clone size: many; V gene: TRBV7-2; J gene: TRBJ1-5; CDR3 protein: CASSLGRQEYQPQHF; CDR3 DNA: TGTGCCAGCAGCTTGGGAAGGCAGGAGTATCAGCCCCAGCATTTT
D gene: TRBD1; clone size: many; V gene: TRBV2; J gene: TRBJ1-4; CDR3 protein: CASLTGEEEKLFF; CDR3 DNA: TGTGCCAGCTTGACAGGGGAGGAGGAAAAACTGTTTTTT
D gene: -; clone size: -; V gene: TRBV29-1; J gene: TRBJ2-5; CDR3 protein: CSVERAGRGQETQYF; CDR3 DNA: TGCAGCGTTGAAAGGGCGGGTAGGGGACAAGAGACCCAGTACTTC
D gene: -; clone size: many; V gene: TRBV27; J gene: TRBJ2-7; CDR3 protein: CASSSQGDSEQYF; CDR3 DNA: TGTGCCAGCAGTTCCCAGGGAGACAGCGAGCAGTACTTC
D gene: TRBD2; clone size: few; V gene: TRBV6-1; J gene: TRBJ2-1; CDR3 protein: CASSEVSSGGRVYNEQFF; CDR3 DNA: TGTGCCAGCAGTGAAGTGTCGAGCGGCGGGAGGGTCTACAATGAGCAGTTCTTC
D gene: -; clone size: -; V gene: TRBV10-3; J gene: TRBJ2-7; CDR3 protein: CAIREGGYEQYF; CDR3 DNA: TGTGCCATCAGAGAGGGCGGGTACGAGCAGTACTTC
D gene: TRBD1; clone size: few; V gene: TRBV28; J gene: TRBJ2-1; CDR3 protein: CASMGDRSSYNEQFF; CDR3 DNA: TGTGCCAGCATGGGGGACAGGAGCTCCTACAATGAGCAGTTCTTC
D gene: -; clone size: many; V gene: TRBV11-3; J gene: TRBJ1-2; CDR3 protein: CASSEGGAYGYTF; CDR3 DNA: TGTGCCAGTTCAGAAGGGGGAGCCTATGGCTACACCTTC
D gene: TRBD2; clone size: many; V gene: TRBV20-1; J gene: TRBJ2-1; CDR3 protein: CSARAPSGRAYNEQFF; CDR3 DNA: TGCAGTGCTAGAGCCCCTAGCGGGAGGGCATACAATGAGCAGTTCTTC
D gene: -; clone size: many; V gene: TRBV7-3; J gene: TRBJ2-3; CDR3 protein: CASTQGANTDTQYF; CDR3 DNA: TGTGCCAGCACCCAAGGGGCGAACACAGATACGCAGTATTTT
D gene: -; clone size: -; V gene: TRBV2; J gene: TRBJ2-1; CDR3 protein: CASSADMSSYNEQFF; CDR3 DNA: TGTGCCAGCAGTGCGGACATGAGCTCCTACAATGAGCAGTTCTTC
D gene: TRBD2; clone size: few; V gene: TRBV30; J gene: TRBJ2-2; CDR3 protein: CAWSVRRAGRGDTGELFF; CDR3 DNA: TGTGCCTGGAGTGTACGGAGGGCGGGGAGGGGAGATACCGGGGAGCTGTTTTTT
D gene: -; clone size: many; V gene: TRBV30; J gene: TRBJ1-2; CDR3 protein: CAWSRFPLNEYTF; CDR3 DNA: TGTGCCTGGAGTCGATTCCCATTGAATGAATACACCTTC
D gene: TRBD2; clone size: many; V gene: TRBV5-1; J gene: TRBJ2-7; CDR3 protein: CASSLGPGSGASYEQYF; CDR3 DNA: TGCGCCAGCAGCTTGGGCCCCGGGAGCGGGGCCTCCTACGAGCAGTACTTC
D gene: TRBD2; clone size: many; V gene: TRBV20-1; J gene: TRBJ2-7; CDR3 protein: CSAPLAAPYEQYF; CDR3 DNA: TGCAGTGCTCCCCTAGCGGCACCCTACGAGCAGTACTTC
D gene: -; clone size: -; V gene: TRBV6-1; J gene: TRBJ1-1; CDR3 protein: CASSPAGAPYTEAFF; CDR3 DNA: TGTGCCAGCAGCCCGGCGGGGGCGCCTTACACTGAAGCTTTCTTT
D gene: -; clone size: few; V gene: TRBV5-1; J gene: TRBJ2-1; CDR3 protein: CASSSTAISYNEQFF; CDR3 DNA: TGCGCCAGCAGCTCGACAGCAATCTCCTACAATGAGCAGTTCTTC
D gene: -; clone size: many; V gene: TRBV20-1; J gene: TRBJ1-6; CDR3 protein: CSATFTGDANSPLHF; CDR3 DNA: TGCAGTGCTACATTTACGGGAGACGCCAATTCACCCCTCCACTTT
D gene: -; clone size: many; V gene: TRBV27; J gene: TRBJ2-1; CDR3 protein: CASSGGGYYNEQFF; CDR3 DNA: TGTGCCAGCAGTGGTGGGGGGTATTACAATGAGCAGTTCTTC
D gene: TRBD2; clone size: -; V gene: TRBV4-3; J gene: TRBJ2-7; CDR3 protein: CASSQVFAGGRDRNEQYF; CDR3 DNA: TGCGCCAGCAGCCAAGTCTTCGCGGGAGGTCGCGATCGGAACGAGCAGTACTTC
D gene: -; clone size: few; V gene: TRBV7-9; J gene: TRBJ2-1; CDR3 protein: CATVIRGGQFF; CDR3 DNA: TGTGCCACCGTGATAAGGGGGGGACAGTTCTTC
D gene: TRBD2; clone size: many; V gene: TRBV11-2; J gene: TRBJ2-7; CDR3 protein: CASVGTSGSYEQYF; CDR3 DNA: TGTGCCAGCGTGGGAACTAGCGGATCCTACGAGCAGTACTTC
D gene: TRBD2; clone size: many; V gene: TRBV20-1; J gene: TRBJ2-3; CDR3 protein: CSARSQRGTDMQYF; CDR3 DNA: TGCAGTGCTAGGAGCCAGCGGGGTACAGATATGCAGTATTTT
D gene: -; clone size: -; V gene: TRBV20-1; J gene: TRBJ2-5; CDR3 protein: CSADGSTIQETQYF; CDR3 DNA: TGCAGTGCTGACGGGTCGACGATCCAAGAGACCCAGTACTTC
D gene: -; clone size: few; V gene: TRBV24-1; J gene: TRBJ2-7; CDR3 protein: CATSDLRGPNPYEQYF; CDR3 DNA: TGTGCCACCAGTGATTTGCGGGGTCCAAACCCCTACGAGCAGTACTTC
D gene: -; clone size: -; V gene: TRBV7-9; J gene: TRBJ1-3; CDR3 protein: CASKGGGLNTIYF; CDR3 DNA: TGTGCCAGCAAAGGAGGGGGGTTGAACACCATATATTTT